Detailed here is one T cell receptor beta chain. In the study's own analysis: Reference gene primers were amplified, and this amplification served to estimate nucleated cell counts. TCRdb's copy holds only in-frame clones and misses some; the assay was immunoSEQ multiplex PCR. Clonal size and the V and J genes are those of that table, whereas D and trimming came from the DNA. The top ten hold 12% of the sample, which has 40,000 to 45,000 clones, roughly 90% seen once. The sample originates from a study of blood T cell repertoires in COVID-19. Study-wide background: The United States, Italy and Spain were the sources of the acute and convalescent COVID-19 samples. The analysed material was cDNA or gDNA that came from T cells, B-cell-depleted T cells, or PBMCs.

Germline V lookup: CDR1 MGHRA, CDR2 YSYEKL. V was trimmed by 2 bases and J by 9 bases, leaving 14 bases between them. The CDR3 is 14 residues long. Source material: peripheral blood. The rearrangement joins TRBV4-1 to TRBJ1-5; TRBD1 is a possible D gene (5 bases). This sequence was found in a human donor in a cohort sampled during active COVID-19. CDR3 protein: CASSQQDTLWPQHF. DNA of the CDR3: TGCGCCAGCAGCCAACAGGACACCCTTTGGCCCCAGCATTTT.